This T cell receptor (beta chain) was recorded in a study of shared clonotypes between healthy human individuals. Sequencing was performed with immunoSEQ multiplex PCR; in TCRdb, only in-frame clones are kept and a portion is missing. Among 490,000 or so clones listed, roughly 85% were seen once. With 1 base removed from V and 8 bases from J, the gap between germline ends came to 6 bases. The CDR3 loop spans 12 amino acids. Germline V gene data show CDR1 as KGHSH and CDR2 as LQKENI. Adult Caucasians living in Nashville, Tennessee made up all of the donors. Input material: PBMCs. The TCR sequence derives from a woman aged 40 to 50 in good health. Some clones in this sample may be carry-over from other donors' samples. The chain couples TRBV18 to TRBJ2-1, with D unclear. The CDR3 DNA is TGTGCCAGCTCACCACTTACCGATGAGCAGTTCTTC. Amino acid sequence: CASSPLTDEQFF.